What follows is one TCR beta chain and its context. The antigen remains unidentified. Primers: 60 Vbeta forward and 13 Jbeta reverse. The method was immunoSEQ multiplex PCR; TCRdb's version includes in-frame clones alone and lacks a portion of them. The sample carries approximately 180,000 clones, about 75% recorded once. Donors sampled were nominally healthy, though unrecorded immune exposures were likely. The CDR3 loop spans 16 amino acids. Germline CDR1 and CDR2: SEHNR and FQNEAQ (reference sequence). The trim removed 4 bases at V and 6 bases at J, leaving 14 bases unmatched. The data originate from a study of cytomegalovirus exposure and HLA in healthy donors. Study-wide points: The authors listed 150 to 200 TCR beta chains as cytomegalovirus-associated. The classifier, whose performance was assessed in both the original and validation cohorts, reportedly diagnosed cytomegalovirus status with high specificity and sensitivity. Presence/absence analyses took donor sequencing depth as roughly uniform.

This sequence originates from a man aged 40-49 years in good health and CMV-seropositive. Sequencing was carried out using PBMCs. The chain combines TRBV7-9 with TRBJ2-7, with 8 bases matching TRBD2. DNA for the CDR3: TGTGCCAGCAGCTCACGCGGGGGGCGAATATCTGCCGAGCAGTACTTC. This encodes CASSSRGGRISAEQYF. Using reference TRBV7-9 and TRBJ2-7 for the parts outside the CDR3, the full variable domain is DTGVSQNPRHKITKRGQNVTFRCDPISEHNRLYWYRQTLGQGPEFLTYFQNEAQLEKSRLLSDRFSAERPKGSFSTLEIQRTEQGDSAMYLCASSSRGGRISAEQYFGPGTRLTVT.